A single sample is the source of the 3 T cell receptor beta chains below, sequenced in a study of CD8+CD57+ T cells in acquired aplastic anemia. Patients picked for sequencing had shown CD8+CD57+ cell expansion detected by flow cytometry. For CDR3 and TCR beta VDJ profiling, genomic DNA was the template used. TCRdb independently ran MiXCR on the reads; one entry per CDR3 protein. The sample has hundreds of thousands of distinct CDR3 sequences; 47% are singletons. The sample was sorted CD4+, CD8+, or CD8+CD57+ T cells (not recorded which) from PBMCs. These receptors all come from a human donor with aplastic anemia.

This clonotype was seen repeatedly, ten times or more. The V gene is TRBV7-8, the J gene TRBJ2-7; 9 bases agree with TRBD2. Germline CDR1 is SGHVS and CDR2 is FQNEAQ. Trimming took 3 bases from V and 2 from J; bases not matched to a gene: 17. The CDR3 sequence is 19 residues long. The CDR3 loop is CASSLRSGGIGGLTYEQYF. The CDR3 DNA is TGTGCCAGCAGCTTGCGCAGCGGGGGGATCGGGGGGTTAACCTACGAGCAGTACTTC.

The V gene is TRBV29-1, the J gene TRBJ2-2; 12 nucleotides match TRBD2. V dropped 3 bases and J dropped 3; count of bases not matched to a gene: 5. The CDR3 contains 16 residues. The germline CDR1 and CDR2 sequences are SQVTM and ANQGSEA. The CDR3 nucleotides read TGCAGCGTTGAGAATACTAGCGGGGGGCACACCGGGGAGCTGTTTTTT. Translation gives CSVENTSGGHTGELFF.

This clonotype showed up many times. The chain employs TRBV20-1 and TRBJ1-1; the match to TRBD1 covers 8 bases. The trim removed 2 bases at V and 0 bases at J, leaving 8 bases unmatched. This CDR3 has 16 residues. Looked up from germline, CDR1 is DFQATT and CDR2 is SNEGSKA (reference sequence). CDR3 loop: CSARTVGDRLNTEAFF. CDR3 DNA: TGCAGTGCTAGAACAGTAGGGGACAGGTTGAACACTGAAGCTTTCTTT.